This entry lists 23 T cell receptor beta chains sequenced from one sample in a study of shared clonotypes between healthy human individuals. Profiled with immunoSEQ multiplex PCR; TCRdb holds only in-frame clones, not every one. Of approximately 2.3 million clones listed, 90% to 95% were seen once; the top ten hold about 0.39%. Sequencing was performed on naive CD4+ T cells from PBMCs. Subset reported: CD45RA+ positively selected. Receptor source: a man between 18 and 35 years old in good health. Some clones in this sample may be carry-over from other donors' samples.

The V gene is TRBV7-6, the J gene TRBJ2-2; weak D call: TRBD2 (6 bases). Germline CDR1 SGHVS, CDR2 FNYEAQ. This CDR3 contains 16 residues. V gave up 2 bases and J gave up 7 bases, with 17 bases separating them. For the CDR3, the DNA is TGTGCCAGCAGCTTACGGAGCCGAGGGAGGAGCGGGGAGCTGTTTTTT. It codes for CASSLRSRGRSGELFF.

The chain recombines TRBV29-1 with TRBJ1-5, with no clear D. With 4 bases removed from V and 2 bases from J, the gap between germline ends came to 9 bases. Germline V gives CDR1 SQVTM, CDR2 ANQGSEA. The CDR3 runs 13 residues. CDR3 nucleotide sequence: TGCAGCGTTGGGGGTGTTGGCAATCAGCCCCAGCATTTT. Translation: CSVGGVGNQPQHF.

This CDR3 is CASSTGGNSGNTIYF. In DNA, the CDR3 is TGTGCCAGCTCCACCGGAGGGAACTCTGGAAACACCATATATTTT. This chain connects TRBV18 to TRBJ1-3; D remains unclear. V was cut by 6 bases and J by 0 bases, with 12 bases left in between. Germline CDR1 reads KGHSH; CDR2 reads LQKENI. The length of the CDR3 is 15 residues.

This chain joins TRBV11-1 and TRBJ1-1; D is unresolved. The CDR3 is 15 residues long. In germline, CDR1 is SGHAT, CDR2 FQDESV (reference sequence). V shed 5 bases and J shed 7 bases, with 20 bases lying between them. CDR3 sequence: CASSINIIGLSEAFF. The CDR3 DNA follows: TGTGCCAGCAGCATCAACATAATAGGTTTGAGTGAAGCTTTCTTT.

The rearrangement links TRBV27 to TRBJ1-2; D call uncertain. The CDR3 spans 13 residues. The ends were cut back, 3 bases at V and 6 bases at J, with 11 bases in the middle. Germline-derived CDR1 and CDR2 are MNHEY and SMNVEV (reference sequence). The CDR3 sequence is CASSFGRTDGYTF. The CDR3 bases are TGTGCCAGCAGTTTTGGGCGGACGGATGGCTACACCTTC.

The rearrangement uses TRBV28 and TRBJ2-1, with D unclear. This CDR3 is built from 15 residues. From germline, CDR1 is MDHEN and CDR2 SYDVKM. The V end was cut by 5 bases, the J end by 4 bases, with 15 bases between. The CDR3 loop reads CASSPPGSRYNEQFF. The CDR3 bases are TGTGCCAGCAGTCCCCCTGGTTCACGGTACAATGAGCAGTTCTTC.

A single count supports this clone. One end of the junction does not line up with germline, which may come from a read error. The chain joins TRBV4-1 to TRBJ2-3; D gene ambiguous. The CDR3 loop spans 13 amino acids. Per the germline V gene, CDR1 is MGHRA and CDR2 is YSYEKL. In nucleotides, the CDR3 is TGCGCCAGCAGCCAAGTTGTGGGCCTGGCCCCGGATTTT. It specifies CASSQVVGLAPDF.

This chain uses TRBV5-1 with TRBJ2-3; D remains ambiguous. Germline loops: CDR1 SGHRS, CDR2 YFSETQ. The CDR3 totals 13 residues. V lost 6 bases to trimming and J lost 3 bases, with 11 bases between them. The chain's CDR3 is CASTLDPTDTQYF. CDR3 bases: TGCGCCAGCACCCTGGACCCAACAGATACGCAGTATTTT.

This chain uses TRBV7-7 with TRBJ2-2; 10 bases line up with TRBD2. Losses at the gene ends were 5 bases for V and 0 bases for J; bases not matched to a gene: 6. This CDR3 has 17 residues. Germline CDR1 and CDR2: SSHAT and FNYEAQ (reference sequence). This CDR3 reads CASSTTSGRPNTGELFF. CDR3 coding DNA: TGTGCCAGCAGCACGACTAGCGGGCGACCGAACACCGGGGAGCTGTTTTTT. The variable domain in full, with the rest retrieved from reference TRBV7-7 and TRBJ2-2, is GAGVSQSPRYKVTKRGQDVTLRCDPISSHATLYWYQQALGQGPEFLTYFNYEAQPDKSGLPSDRFSAERPEGSISTLTIQRTEQRDSAMYRCASSTTSGRPNTGELFFGEGSRLTVL.

The chain carries TRBV19 and TRBJ2-7; perhaps TRBD2 as D (6 bases). Germline V gene data show CDR1 as LNHDA and CDR2 as SQIVND (reference sequence). This CDR3 comprises 14 residues. Trimming stripped 6 bases from V and 0 bases from J, with 12 bases between. The CDR3 DNA is TGTGCCAGTAGCCGACCCGGGAGCTCCTACGAGCAGTACTTC. Amino acid sequence: CASSRPGSSYEQYF.

Only one count was recorded for this clone. This chain joins TRBV7-7 and TRBJ2-5; D may be TRBD2 (6 bases). Per germline, CDR1 SSHAT and CDR2 FNYEAQ (reference sequence). The V and J ends lost 6 bases and 5 bases respectively, with 16 bases between them. This CDR3 spans 14 amino acids. CDR3 nucleotides: TGTGCCAGCAGTCGCTACGGGAGTTACGAGACCCAGTACTTC. As protein: CASSRYGSYETQYF.

V usage is TRBV6-5 and J usage is TRBJ1-1, with D possibly being TRBD1 (6 bases). V lost 7 bases and J 9 bases, leaving 21 bases between the germline ends. Germline V CDR1 and CDR2: MNHEY, SVGAGI. CDR3 length: 14 residues. CDR3: CASTPIPGQDQAFF. The CDR3 region has the DNA TGTGCCAGCACCCCGATTCCGGGACAAGACCAAGCTTTCTTT.

The V gene is TRBV15, the J gene TRBJ2-7, with 11 bases fitting TRBD1. The CDR3 loop spans 15 amino acids. Germline V lookup: CDR1 LNHNV, CDR2 YYDKDF (reference sequence). V shed 5 bases, J shed 2 bases, and the junction held 5 bases outside the gene matches. Here the CDR3 DNA reads TGTGCCACCAGCGACCCGGGACAGGGGGCCTACGAGCAGTACTTC. Its translation is CATSDPGQGAYEQYF. Together with reference TRBV15 and TRBJ2-7, the CDR3 gives the full variable domain: DAMVIQNPRYQVTQFGKPVTLSCSQTLNHNVMYWYQQKSSQAPKLLFHYYDKDFNNEADTPDNFQSRRPNTSFCFLDIRSPGLGDTAMYLCATSDPGQGAYEQYFGPGTRLTVT.

The chain couples TRBV14 to TRBJ1-2; 7 nucleotides match TRBD1. This CDR3 spans 15 amino acids. V shed 1 base, J shed 3 bases, and the junction held 5 bases outside the gene matches. From germline, CDR1 is SGHDN and CDR2 FVKESK. DNA for the CDR3: TGTGCCAGCAGCCAAGGGAGAGGGGGCGACTATGGCTACACCTTC. Encoded protein: CASSQGRGGDYGYTF. Using reference TRBV14 and TRBJ1-2 for the parts outside the CDR3, the full variable domain is EAGVTQFPSHSVIEKGQTVTLRCDPISGHDNLYWYRRVMGKEIKFLLHFVKESKQDESGMPNNRFLAERTGGTYSTLKVQPAELEDSGVYFCASSQGRGGDYGYTFGSGTRLTVV.

This chain joins TRBV5-1 and TRBJ2-5; D may be TRBD1 (5 bases). Deletions cut 5 bases from V and 4 bases from J, with 12 bases between. Germline-derived CDR1 and CDR2 are SGHRS and YFSETQ. CDR3 length: 13 amino acids. CDR3 sequence (DNA): TGCGCCAGCAGTAGGGGATCCCTAGAGACCCAGTACTTC. Translation: CASSRGSLETQYF. Full variable domain (outside the CDR3, taken from reference TRBV5-1 and TRBJ2-5): KAGVTQTPRYLIKTRGQQVTLSCSPISGHRSVSWYQQTPGQGLQFLFEYFSETQRNKGNFPGRFSGRQFSNSRSEMNVSTLELGDSALYLCASSRGSLETQYFGPGTRLLVL.

This rearrangement joins TRBV27 to TRBJ2-3; D gene uncertain. This CDR3 is 15 amino acids long. CDR1 and CDR2 from the germline V gene are MNHEY and SMNVEV (reference sequence). Trimming shortened V by 6 bases and J by 2 bases, and 15 bases separated the two germline ends. The CDR3 DNA reads TGTGCCAGCAGCCCCCGGGCACCGCTCACAGATACGCAGTATTTT. Protein: CASSPRAPLTDTQYF.

The J gene is TRBJ1-5, the V gene TRBV7-2; D might be TRBD1 (5 bases). V was shortened by 2 bases and J by 0 bases, with 11 bases between the two germline ends. Germline CDR1 is SGHTA and CDR2 is FQGNSA. The CDR3 is 16 amino acids. The CDR3 protein is CASSLRGQGSNQPQHF. CDR3 nucleotides: TGTGCCAGCAGCTTAAGGGGTCAGGGTAGCAATCAGCCCCAGCATTTT.

The chain links TRBV28 to TRBJ1-4; weak D call: TRBD1 (6 bases). There are 18 residues in the CDR3. Germline CDR1 and CDR2: MDHEN and SYDVKM. V dropped 5 bases and J dropped 2 bases, with 21 bases sitting between them. The CDR3 DNA reads as TGTGCCAGCAGTACGCCCCCCTGGGGGGCCAGGACTAATGAAAAACTGTTTTTT. It specifies CASSTPPWGARTNEKLFF.

DNA of the CDR3: TGTGCCAGCAGCCACCGGACAGGGGAAGGTTCTGAAGCTTTCTTT. This gives the protein CASSHRTGEGSEAFF. The chain combines TRBV11-2 with TRBJ1-1; 9 bases line up with TRBD1. Germline CDR1 SGHAT, CDR2 FQNNGV. V was clipped by 5 bases and J by 6 bases; unmatched bases: 10. The CDR3 has 15 residues. Drawing the rest from reference TRBV11-2 and TRBJ1-1, the complete variable domain is EAGVAQSPRYKIIEKRQSVAFWCNPISGHATLYWYQQILGQGPKLLIQFQNNGVVDDSQLPKDRFSAERLKGVDSTLKIQPAKLEDSAVYLCASSHRTGEGSEAFFGQGTRLTVV.

The J gene is TRBJ2-1, the V gene TRBV27, with D possibly TRBD2 on 5 matching bases. CDR1 MNHEY and CDR2 SMNVEV come from the germline V gene (reference sequence). Trimming took 3 bases from V and 3 from J, leaving 12 bases between them. This CDR3 region has 15 residues. The CDR3 loop is CASSFEGAGYNEQFF. Written as DNA, the CDR3 is TGTGCCAGCAGTTTTGAGGGAGCAGGCTACAATGAGCAGTTCTTC.

This clone was detected a few times. Other nucleotide sequences in the sample specify the same CDR3. J is TRBJ1-1 and V is TRBV28; 11 bases fit TRBD1. Germline V gives CDR1 MDHEN, CDR2 SYDVKM. Trimming took 4 bases from V and 4 from J; bases not matched to a gene: 5. The CDR3 runs to 15 residues. The CDR3 bases are TGTGCCAGCAGTTCCGCCGGGACAGGGGGCACTGAAGCTTTCTTT. Translation gives CASSSAGTGGTEAFF.

In its sample, this clone was seen once. This chain links TRBV2 with TRBJ2-1; 12 bases map to TRBD2. Trimming removed 6 bases from V and 7 bases from J; junction bases left unmatched: 4. The V gene's germline CDR1 is SNHLY and CDR2 FYNNEI. The CDR3 loop spans 14 amino acids. Here the CDR3 reads CASRGTSGWNEQFF. In DNA, the CDR3 is TGTGCCAGCAGAGGGACTAGCGGGTGGAATGAGCAGTTCTTC.

The J gene is TRBJ2-1, the V gene TRBV11-3, with D maybe TRBD2 (5 bases). V shed 1 base and J shed 10 bases, with 14 bases lying between them. Germline CDR1 reads SGHNT; CDR2 reads YENEEA. This CDR3 contains 14 residues. CDR3 protein: CASSLGGPAGEQFF. CDR3 DNA: TGTGCCAGCAGCTTAGGCGGCCCGGCGGGCGAGCAGTTCTTC.